What follows are 11 T cell receptor delta chains derived from one specimen sequenced in a study of γδ T cells in repeated Plasmodium falciparum infection. TCRdb fed the multiplex PCR reads into CATT to redo clone calling. The sample holds around 50,000 delta-chain clones, over 1.5% seen once. Gammadelta T cells were flow-sorted from PBMC into Vgamma9/Vdelta2+ and Vdelta2-negative populations for bulk analysis. Sequenced input: gamma-delta T cells from blood. These receptor sequences come from a pool of human donors (malaria-infected and uninfected, not separated).

Many counts were recorded for this clone. V is TRDV1 and J is TRDJ1, with 12 bases that match TRDD3. Germline CDR1 is TSWWSYY and CDR2 is QGS. J lost 0 bases, V lost 3 bases, and 11 bases had no gene match. The CDR3 has 19 residues. CDR3 in amino acids: CALGDATRYWGIHTDKLIF. DNA of the CDR3: TGTGCTCTTGGGGACGCCACCAGGTACTGGGGGATACACACCGATAAACTCATCTTT.

This clone appeared a few times. Translating this DNA gives a protein that differs at residue 9 from the TCRdb one, which belongs to a much larger clone; a read error is likely, and the protein shown is this translation. The V call is TRDV1, the J call TRDJ1; 10 bases fit TRDD3. Assignment of the J gene here rests on matching the DNA to germline, because TCRdb gives none. Germline CDR1 and CDR2: TSWWSYY and QGS. The CDR3 is made up of 21 amino acids. After removal of 6 bases from V and 1 base from J, the junction contained 23 bases not matched to a gene. CDR3 amino acids: CALGPLQPPILLGDATDKLIF. The CDR3 nucleotides are TGTGCTCTTGGTCCCCTCCAACCCCCCATCCTACTGGGGGATGCCACCGATAAACTCATCTTT.

A word on this clone: TCRdb's protein, taken from a much larger clone, differs from this DNA's translation at residue 17, likely owing to a read error; the protein displayed comes from the DNA. Within the sample, other DNA sequences also encode this same CDR3. CDR3 sequence (DNA): TGTGCTCTTGGGGAGGGAACTCTTCGCCCTGCTAGGTGGGGGATAAGCGGTAAACTCATCTTT. Translation: CALGEGTLRPARWGISGKLIF. The chain employs TRDV1 and TRDJ1; 9 nucleotides align to TRDD3. Germline loops: CDR1 TSWWSYY, CDR2 QGS. The CDR3 is 21 amino acids. V dropped 3 bases and J dropped 7; count of bases not matched to a gene: 27.

This clone was seen a handful of times. TCRdb pairs this DNA with a much larger clone's protein that differs at residue 14, likely a read error; the protein shown was translated from the DNA. J is TRDJ1 and V is TRDV1; D might be TRDD3 (6 bases). The CDR3 is 26 residues long. The germline V and J ends were trimmed by 0 bases and 0 bases, with 41 bases remaining between them. In germline, CDR1 is TSWWSYY, CDR2 QGS. As DNA, the CDR3 is TGTGCTCTTGGGGAACTAGGAGTCAAAGGCTTTTCGACTAGGGGATTCTCACACCTGTACACCGATAAACTCATCTTT. This gives the protein CALGELGVKGFSTRGFSHLYTDKLIF.

This clone was found a few times. TCRdb records a much larger clone's protein for this DNA, with a difference at residue 17 that likely arises from a read error; the protein given is the translation of the DNA. The chain is built from TRDV1 and TRDJ1, with 13 nucleotides matching TRDD3. CDR1 and CDR2 (germline): TSWWSYY, QGS. CDR3 size: 19 residues. The DNA for the CDR3 is TGTGCTCTTGGGGAGGCCTTCCTACCTTACTGGGGGATACGTGATAAATTCATCTTT. Its translation: CALGEAFLPYWGIRDKFIF.

In regard to this clone: A far more abundant clone sits one base away, making this likely a read error. Other DNA sequences in the sample encode the same CDR3. The chain links TRDV1 to TRDJ1, with 12 bases lining up with TRDD3. TCRdb carries no J gene annotation; the J gene was assigned here by matching the DNA with germline. The germline V gene has CDR1 TSWWSYY and CDR2 QGS. This CDR3 has 27 amino acids. In nucleotides, the CDR3 is TGTGCTCTTGGGGAACGATCCTACCCACCTCCCTTCCTTTCTGGGGGATACGCCGGGTGGTACACTGATAAACTCATCTTT. Encoded protein: CALGERSYPPPFLSGGYAGWYTDKLIF.

In its sample, this clone was seen many times. A clone one base away is much larger, so this may be a read error. The same CDR3 arises from other DNA sequences in this sample as well. The rearrangement uses TRDV3 and TRDJ1, with unresolved D. Germline V gene lookup returns CDR1 TVYSNPD and CDR2 GDNSRS (reference sequence). There are 19 residues in the CDR3. V lost 3 bases to trimming and J lost 0 bases, with 29 bases between them. CDR3 bases: TGTGCCTTGAGCCTGCGTAGGTACGACCACGTCTGGTACACCGATAAACTCATCTTT. Encoded protein: CALSLRRYDHVWYTDKLIF.

As to this clone: It differs at one base from a far larger clone, so likely a read error. In the same sample, other DNA sequences code for this CDR3. V is TRDV1 and J is TRDJ1; 11 positions agree with TRDD3. The CDR3 runs to 22 residues. CDR1 and CDR2 from the germline V gene are TSWWSYY and QGS. The CDR3 sequence is CALGTPAWWRYGGYARTDKLIF. CDR3 bases: TGTGCTCTTGGGACACCGGCTTGGTGGAGGTATGGGGGATACGCACGCACCGATAAACTCATCTTC.

This clone was seen repeatedly, ten times or more. A far larger clone is just one base off, so this is likely a read error. Other DNA sequences in this sample translate to the same CDR3. The chain uses TRDV1 and TRDJ1; 9 bases map to TRDD3. The V gene end was trimmed by 0 bases and the J gene end by 11 bases; junction bases not matched to a gene: 10. Germline V CDR1 and CDR2: TSWWSYY, QGS. The CDR3 extends over 15 amino acids. The CDR3 here is CALGELKAGGSRLIF. The CDR3 DNA is TGTGCTCTTGGGGAACTGAAAGCTGGGGGATCAAGGCTCATCTTT.

This clone was found many times. With only one base between it and a far larger clone, this is likely a read error. Other DNA sequences of this sample code for an identical CDR3. This rearrangement joins TRDV1 to TRDJ1; TRDD3 might be the D (6 bases). The CDR3 is made up of 19 amino acids. CDR1 TSWWSYY and CDR2 QGS come from the germline V gene. The CDR3 DNA reads TGTGCTCTTGGGGGACTAGACCCAGGCTGCTGGGGAGGGCCCGATAAGCTCATCTTT. Protein: CALGGLDPGCWGGPDKLIF.

This clone came up a few times. A single base separates this from a much larger clone, so it may be a read error. Other DNA sequences in the same sample also yield this CDR3. The J gene is TRDJ1, the V gene TRDV1; 7 positions match TRDD3. Germline V CDR1 and CDR2: TSWWSYY, QGS. The CDR3 loop spans 25 amino acids. CDR3 DNA sequence: TGTGCTCTTGGGGAGCCCCGCGCGACCCACGGGACCCTCTACTGGGGATATGACTACACCGATAAACTCATCTTC. Its translation is CALGEPRATHGTLYWGYDYTDKLIF.